This T cell receptor (beta chain) was recorded in a study of blood T cells in healthy people across ages (dated by TCRdb to the mid-2010s). For the wider study: In model experiments, roughly one uniquely barcoded TCR beta cDNA molecule per two T cells was captured by template switching. The study measured age-related changes in TCR beta repertoire diversity using deep sequencing normalized with unique cDNA molecular identifiers. Four age groups were formed from the donors: young (average 16 years), middle-aged (approximately 40), aged (approximately 60) and long-lived (approximately 78). To avoid experimental bias, donors of different ages were randomly spread across the sequencing lanes. For two donors (one aged 18 to 29 and one aged 80 or older), the study analyzed two additional independent replicas of 1 million unique cDNA reads from the same blood draw.

A few counts support this clonotype. Its antigen is not yet known. No clone much larger than this one lies a single base away; base qualities are absent. The library was obtained by 5' RACE. Sequencing instrument: Illumina HiSeq 2500. A second roughly 6 to 11 cycle PCR used a sample-barcoded 5' primer and a J-beta primer mix. A template-switch 5' adaptor carrying 12 random nucleotides introduced a unique molecular identifier onto each TCR beta cDNA molecule. At least 2.5 million CDR3-containing paired-end reads were obtained from each sample. First-strand cDNA synthesis was performed from all RNA using the Mint cDNA synthesis kit, with priming by a TRBC-specific oligonucleotide. Following uracil-DNA glycosylase treatment, a first 18-cycle PCR with universal primers M1SS and BC2_uni_R was performed on all cDNA. In the paper's pipeline: Normalization of each sample was performed by random selection of 1 million high-quality reads, each carrying a distinct molecular identifier. Reads with shared molecular identifiers were discarded instead of being binned into consensus sequences. MiTCR, run with a Q25 quality threshold and the strictest error-elimination algorithm, handled CDR3 identification, clonotype clustering and error correction. A nonparametric unseen species model with Euler transformation was used to estimate a lower bound on total TCR beta diversity. TCRdb trimmed public reads at Q25 via fastp, called clones via MiXCR and kept in-frame beta chains. Each entry merges the rows of one CDR3 protein and shows their most common DNA and genes. What appears here as the V and J calls and clone size reflects TCRdb's work, not the paper's. This sample has some 730,000 distinct CDR3 sequences in its table, and 20% to 25% of those were observed once. The top ten clonotypes cover around 21% of the sample.

The germline V gene provides CDR1 SGHRS and CDR2 YFSETQ. Here V drops 4 bases and J drops 6 bases, and the junction holds 2 bases not matched to any gene. The CDR3 contains 14 residues, cysteine and phenylalanine counted. Kept here is only the CDR3 DNA, which spans 42 bases and is read in frame from base 1. The investigation overall reported the following: As age increased, observed TCR beta diversity per million T cells dropped in a roughly linear way, and a significant reduction was already evident by age roughly 36. Conclusive comparison of naive and antigen-experienced compartments was prevented by the profiling of bulk unsorted PBMCs. Donor CMV infection status was unknown, potentially confounding age-related changes in expanded clonotypes. Total diversity estimates from one million sequenced T cells were considered lower bounds and underestimates. The percentage of naive T cells measured by flow cytometry correlated strongly with observed TCR beta diversity. Compared with the aged group, more naive CD4+ T cells, fewer expanded clones and increased TCR diversity were shown by the long-lived group, suggesting age selection.

Systemically healthy Caucasian individuals from Russia, 35 to 40 in total and aged roughly 6 to 95 years, were included as donors. Each donor gave about 11 milliliters of peripheral blood, drawn into EDTA-treated Vacutainer tubes. PBMCs were isolated by Ficoll-Paque density-gradient centrifugation, with at least 6 million obtained per sample. Trizol reagent was used to extract total RNA from the PBMCs, yielding at least 6 micrograms per sample. For every donor, an aliquot of PBMCs went through flow cytometry to measure the percentages of naive CD45RAhigh/CD27high T cells. The sequenced sample was blood. The chain joins TRBV5-1 to TRBJ2-3; 13 bases in the junction line up with TRBD2. The clonotype originates from a man between 65 and 85 years old in good health. The CDR3 protein is CASSRTSGSDTQYF. The DNA is TGCGCCAGCAGCCGGACTAGCGGGAGCGATACGCAGTATTTT.